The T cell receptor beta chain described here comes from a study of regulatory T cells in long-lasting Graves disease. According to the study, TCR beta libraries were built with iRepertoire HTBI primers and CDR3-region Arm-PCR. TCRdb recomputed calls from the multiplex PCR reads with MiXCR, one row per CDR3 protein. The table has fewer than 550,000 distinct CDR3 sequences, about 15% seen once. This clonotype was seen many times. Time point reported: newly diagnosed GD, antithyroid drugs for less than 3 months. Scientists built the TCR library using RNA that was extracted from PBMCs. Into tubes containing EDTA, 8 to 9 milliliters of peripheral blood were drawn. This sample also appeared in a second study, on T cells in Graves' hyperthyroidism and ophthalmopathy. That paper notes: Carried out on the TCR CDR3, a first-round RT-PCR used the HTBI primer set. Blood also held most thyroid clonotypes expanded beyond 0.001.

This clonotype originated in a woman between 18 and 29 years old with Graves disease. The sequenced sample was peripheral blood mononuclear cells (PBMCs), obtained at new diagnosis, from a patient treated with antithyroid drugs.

CDR3 amino acids: CASSPLLGFRSSYNSPLHF. In DNA, the CDR3 is TGTGCCAGCAGCCCCCTTCTGGGATTTAGGAGCTCCTATAATTCACCCCTCCACTTT. This sequence joins TRBV28 and TRBJ1-6, with D unclear. The CDR3 sequence is 19 residues long. From germline, CDR1 is MDHEN and CDR2 SYDVKM. V lost 6 bases and J lost 0, with 21 bases in between.